What follows are 19 T cell receptor beta chains derived from one specimen sequenced in a study of CD8 T cells in ankylosing spondylitis. Notes on the study in general: There was a TCR beta motif, made of eight highly homologous variants, that appeared characteristic of ankylosing spondylitis blood.

Using its own MiXCR run on the 5' RACE reads, TCRdb lists one record per CDR3 protein. This sample carries about 540,000 distinct CDR3 sequences, 10% to 15% of them seen once, and the ten largest clones take under 7.5%. Antigen specificity for these receptors is unknown. The sample consisted of blood, either unsorted or a sorted T cell fraction (not recorded which). The receptors were sampled from a male donor with ankylosing spondylitis.

This clonotype turned up a few times. The rearrangement uses TRBV13 and TRBJ2-3, with 9 bases fitting TRBD2. With V trimmed by 5 bases and J by 3 bases, 30 bases remained unmatched. The CDR3 contains 23 residues. Germline V lookup: CDR1 PRHDT, CDR2 FYEKMQ (reference sequence). CDR3 residues: CASSTSYLWGQSGRHSGTDTQYF. The CDR3 DNA reads TGTGCCAGCAGCACCTCCTACCTTTGGGGCCAAAGCGGGAGGCACTCCGGAACAGATACGCAGTATTTT.

The table lists this clonotype with many counts. V is TRBV5-1 and J is TRBJ1-5; 7 nucleotides align to TRBD1. The CDR3 runs 15 residues. Germline V CDR1 and CDR2: SGHRS, YFSETQ. The V segment lost 3 bases and the J segment 4 bases; nucleotides outside the gene matches: 7. The CDR3 sequence: CASSSGGGGNQPQHF. CDR3 DNA: TGCGCCAGCAGCTCCGGAGGGGGCGGGAATCAGCCCCAGCATTTT.

This clonotype was observed a handful of times. The chain carries TRBV20-1 and TRBJ2-3; possible D gene TRBD2, 5 bases. In germline, CDR1 is DFQATT, CDR2 SNEGSKA (reference sequence). The CDR3 sequence is 13 residues long. Between the trimmed V and J ends, which lost 8 bases and 4 bases, there was a span of 16 bases. CDR3: CSSIAIWADTQYF. CDR3 nucleotides: TGCAGTTCCATAGCGATATGGGCAGATACGCAGTATTTT.

The chain carries TRBV20-1 and TRBJ2-2; perhaps TRBD1 as D (6 bases). Trimming removed 0 bases at V and 5 bases at J, with 19 bases between. The CDR3 covers 17 residues. The V gene's germline CDR1 is DFQATT and CDR2 SNEGSKA (reference sequence). CDR3 region: CSARDILRGGPTGELFF. The CDR3 DNA reads as TGCAGTGCTAGAGATATCCTCAGGGGCGGGCCGACCGGGGAGCTGTTTTTT.

V gene TRBV3-1 combines with J gene TRBJ1-1; D not certain. V lost 5 bases to trimming and J lost 7 bases, with 14 bases between them. Germline CDR1 is LGHDT and CDR2 is YNNKEL (reference sequence). The CDR3 runs 13 residues. The CDR3 bases are TGTGCCAGCAGCTCCGCGAGAGGCAGTGAAGCTTTCTTT. As protein: CASSSARGSEAFF.

This clonotype was detected many times. The chain combines TRBV9 with TRBJ2-3; D may be TRBD2 (6 bases). CDR3 length: 14 amino acids. With 4 bases removed from V and 2 bases from J, the gap between germline ends came to 11 bases. The germline CDR1 and CDR2 sequences are SGDLS and YYNGEE. The CDR3 loop is CASSTGGHTDTQYF. As DNA, the CDR3 is TGTGCCAGCAGCACAGGAGGGCACACAGATACGCAGTATTTT.

This clonotype was found a few times. This chain joins TRBV11-3 and TRBJ2-7; D is tentatively TRBD1 or TRBD2 (5 bases each). There are 15 residues in the CDR3. Germline CDR1 reads SGHNT; CDR2 reads YENEEA. Deletions cut 5 bases from V and 6 bases from J, with 20 bases between. CDR3 sequence: CASSLLPGPQFEQYF. The CDR3 DNA sequence: TGTGCCAGCAGCCTATTACCGGGACCTCAATTCGAGCAGTACTTC.

The sample holds a few counts of this clonotype. The chain has TRBV9 and TRBJ2-7, with a possible D match to TRBD2 (6 bases). Trimming removed 0 bases at V and 1 base at J, with 11 bases between. The CDR3 has 15 amino acids. Per germline, CDR1 SGDLS and CDR2 YYNGEE. The DNA of the CDR3 is TGTGCCAGCAGCGTAGGGGTTAGCGGATCCTACGAGCAGTACTTC. Its translation is CASSVGVSGSYEQYF.

In this sample, this clonotype turned up a few times. The CDR3 protein is CSARDPRSRETQYF. The CDR3 nucleotides are TGCAGTGCTAGAGATCCGCGGAGTCGAGAGACCCAGTACTTC. V gene TRBV20-1 combines with J gene TRBJ2-5; no clear D. Germline-derived CDR1 and CDR2 are DFQATT and SNEGSKA (reference sequence). Trimming took 0 bases from V and 4 from J, leaving 12 bases between them. The CDR3 has 14 amino acids.

There are a few counts of this clonotype. This sequence joins TRBV20-1 and TRBJ1-1; D is unresolved. Looked up from germline, CDR1 is DFQATT and CDR2 is SNEGSKA (reference sequence). This CDR3 is built from 14 residues. Trimming stripped 0 bases from V and 5 bases from J, with 13 bases between. DNA for the CDR3: TGCAGTGCTAGAGATCCAAGGTCGGGAACTGAAGCTTTCTTT. The encoded protein is CSARDPRSGTEAFF.

This clonotype was seen only a few times. V usage is TRBV7-9 and J usage is TRBJ2-1, with TRBD2 matching 12 bases. The V and J ends lost 5 bases and 8 bases, in that order; junction bases with no gene match: 10. Germline CDR1 and CDR2: SEHNR and FQNEAQ (reference sequence). The CDR3 is 16 amino acids. The CDR3 DNA sequence: TGTGCCAGCAGCCGACTAGCGGGAGCCGCGGGGCATGAGCAGTTCTTC. Its translation is CASSRLAGAAGHEQFF.

The V gene is TRBV4-2, the J gene TRBJ2-3; D gene ambiguous. Germline V lookup: CDR1 LGHNA, CDR2 YNFKEQ. This CDR3 has 15 residues. Between the trimmed V and J ends, which lost 0 bases and 6 bases, there was a span of 13 bases. CDR3 sequence reads: CASSQDLSRPDTQYF. CDR3 DNA sequence: TGTGCCAGCAGCCAAGATCTATCCCGCCCCGATACGCAGTATTTT.

The chain carries TRBV7-2 and TRBJ1-1; weak D call: TRBD1 (5 bases). Germline V gene data show CDR1 as SGHTA and CDR2 as FQGNSA. The V end was cut by 0 bases, the J end by 4 bases, with 12 bases between. The CDR3 loop spans 15 amino acids. CDR3 region: CASSLAEAGLTEAFF. CDR3 DNA: TGTGCCAGCAGCTTAGCGGAGGCAGGGCTCACTGAAGCTTTCTTT. Supplemented by reference TRBV7-2 and TRBJ1-1, the full variable domain reads GAGVSQSPSNKVTEKGKDVELRCDPISGHTALYWYRQSLGQGLEFLIYFQGNSAPDKSGLPSDRFSAERTGGSVSTLTIQRTQQEDSAVYLCASSLAEAGLTEAFFGQGTRLTVV.

J is TRBJ2-3 and V is TRBV6-1; D is uncertain. V gave up 8 bases and J gave up 0 bases, with 12 bases separating them. Germline CDR1 is MNHNS and CDR2 is SASEGT. The CDR3 contains 14 residues. The CDR3 bases are TGTGCCAGCCACCCTAAATTCAGCACAGATACGCAGTATTTT. As protein: CASHPKFSTDTQYF.

The CDR3 sequence: CSATPGGMLDGYTF. The CDR3 DNA follows: TGCAGTGCTACTCCTGGGGGAATGTTGGATGGCTACACCTTC. The gene calls are TRBV20-1 and TRBJ1-2, with a possible D match to TRBD1 (5 bases). V dropped 4 bases and J dropped 6 bases, with 18 bases sitting between them. Germline CDR1 and CDR2: DFQATT and SNEGSKA (reference sequence). The CDR3 spans 14 residues.

This clonotype was recorded a few times. The chain combines TRBV28 with TRBJ1-4; D is undetermined. CDR3 length: 15 amino acids. Germline-derived CDR1 and CDR2 are MDHEN and SYDVKM. The V end lost 6 bases, the J end lost 2 bases, and 13 bases lay between the germline ends. CDR3 sequence reads: CASRGTGKTNEKLFF. The CDR3 DNA reads TGTGCCAGCAGGGGAACGGGAAAGACTAATGAAAAACTGTTTTTT.

Notes on this clonotype: At one boundary the junction diverges from the germline segment, which might be a read error. The chain combines TRBV6-1 with TRBJ2-1; no clear D. The CDR3 consists of 14 residues. Germline lookup yields CDR1 MNHNS and CDR2 SASEGT. The CDR3 here is CASGESRSYNEQFF. CDR3 bases: TGTGCCAGCGGTGAGTCGCGCTCCTACAATGAGCAGTTCTTC.

This clonotype has just a few counts. J is TRBJ2-5 and V is TRBV6-1, with 8 bases matching TRBD1. The CDR3 extends over 14 amino acids. V lost 3 bases and J lost 4; bases outside the gene matches: 4. The V gene's germline CDR1 is MNHNS and CDR2 SASEGT. CDR3 in amino acids: CASSDGTGRETQYF. The DNA of the CDR3 is TGTGCCAGCAGTGACGGGACAGGCCGAGAGACCCAGTACTTC.

The rearrangement uses TRBV4-1 and TRBJ2-6, with D possibly being TRBD1 (6 bases). V was trimmed by 3 bases and J by 2 bases, leaving 8 bases between them. Germline assignment: CDR1 MGHRA and CDR2 YSYEKL. The length of the CDR3 is 15 residues. The CDR3, as DNA: TGCGCCAGCAGCCAGTCAGGGGCTGGGGCCAACGTCCTGACTTTC. The encoded protein is CASSQSGAGANVLTF.